Each of the 10 T cell receptor beta chains below was sequenced from the same sample in a study of shared clonotypes between healthy human individuals. Assay: immunoSEQ multiplex PCR; the TCRdb copy retains only in-frame clones and omits some. The repertoire has about 470,000 clones, around 79% of them found once; the top ten carry approximately 13%. Sequencing was performed on PBMCs. The receptors derive from a woman aged 40-49 years in good health. Some clones in this sample may be carry-over from other donors' samples.

This clone was counted only a few times. Sequence at one end of the junction differs from germline and may be a read error. The CDR3 DNA follows: TGTGCCAGTGGTATGGACAGGGTTCAGCCCCAGCATTTT. Translation: CASGMDRVQPQHF. The V call is TRBV19, the J call TRBJ1-5, with TRBD1 identical over 8 bases. Germline values: CDR1 LNHDA, CDR2 SQIVND (reference sequence). This CDR3 contains 13 residues.

For this clone: Other DNA sequences in this sample translate to the same CDR3. The chain combines TRBV19 with TRBJ2-7; TRBD2 might be the D (6 bases). This CDR3 comprises 14 residues. Germline CDR1 LNHDA, CDR2 SQIVND (reference sequence). V lost 3 bases and J 2 bases, leaving 11 bases between the germline ends. The CDR3 DNA sequence: TGTGCCAGTAGTATCGGGACTGGCGCCTACGAGCAGTACTTC. It translates to CASSIGTGAYEQYF.

The genes are TRBV7-3 and TRBJ2-6; 7 positions match TRBD1. The CDR3 is made up of 17 amino acids. The V gene's germline CDR1 is SGHTA and CDR2 FQGTGA. Losses at the gene ends were 4 bases for V and 1 base for J; bases not matched to a gene: 7. The CDR3 here is CASSSRDSRSGANVLTF. CDR3 coding DNA: TGTGCCAGCAGCTCCCGGGACAGTCGTTCTGGGGCCAACGTCCTGACTTTC.

The chain recombines TRBV7-2 with TRBJ1-5, with D perhaps matching TRBD1 (5 bases). Trimming took 0 bases from V and 5 from J, leaving 14 bases between them. CDR1 and CDR2 from the germline V gene are SGHTA and FQGNSA. The CDR3 has 16 amino acids. This chain's CDR3 is CASSLAGSGGDQPQHF. DNA of the CDR3: TGTGCCAGCAGCTTAGCGGGTTCGGGGGGGGATCAGCCCCAGCATTTT.

This rearrangement joins TRBV9 to TRBJ2-1; 11 bases align to TRBD2. Germline trimming cut 4 bases from V and 10 bases from J; bases unmatched to any gene: 16. The CDR3 totals 17 residues. CDR1 is SGDLS and CDR2 is YYNGEE in the germline V gene. CDR3 sequence: CASSPRPGLAAGYEQFF. The CDR3 DNA sequence: TGTGCCAGCAGCCCTCGCCCGGGACTAGCGGCCGGGTACGAGCAGTTCTTC.

The chain uses TRBV30 and TRBJ2-2; tentatively, D is TRBD2 (5 bases). The length of the CDR3 is 14 residues. V lost 4 bases, J lost 5 bases, and 14 bases lay in between. Germline CDR1 reads GTSNPN; CDR2 reads SVGIG (reference sequence). CDR3 in amino acids: CAWTSFRGTGELFF. CDR3 bases: TGTGCCTGGACCTCTTTCCGGGGAACCGGGGAGCTGTTTTTT.

A note on this clone: Distinct nucleotide sequences in the sample also encode this CDR3. V gene TRBV28 combines with J gene TRBJ1-2, with D unclear. This CDR3 has 13 residues. Looked up from germline, CDR1 is MDHEN and CDR2 is SYDVKM. V was shortened by 5 bases and J by 3 bases, with 10 bases between the two germline ends. CDR3 amino acids: CASSPSSHYGYTF. The CDR3 coding sequence is TGTGCCAGCAGTCCCTCCTCCCACTATGGCTACACCTTC.

The V gene is TRBV28, the J gene TRBJ2-7; a weak D match, TRBD2 (6 bases). CDR1 is MDHEN, CDR2 SYDVKM, per germline. The CDR3 contains 15 residues. With 7 bases removed from V and 5 bases from J, the gap between germline ends came to 21 bases. CDR3: CASTVQGLADNEQYF. The CDR3 DNA reads TGTGCCAGCACCGTCCAGGGACTGGCCGATAACGAGCAGTACTTC.

The J gene is TRBJ2-7, the V gene TRBV6-5; either TRBD1 or TRBD2 may fit D (5 bases each). Germline V gene sequence: CDR1 MNHEY, CDR2 SVGAGI. The CDR3 has 14 residues. V lost 6 bases and J 0 bases, leaving 12 bases between the germline ends. CDR3 DNA: TGTGCCAGCAGGACAGCGGCCGACTCCTACGAGCAGTACTTC. Its protein is CASRTAADSYEQYF.

The chain links TRBV28 to TRBJ1-4, with no clear D. This CDR3 region has 17 residues. The germline CDR1 and CDR2 sequences are MDHEN and SYDVKM. Trimming shortened V by 4 bases and J by 0 bases, and 15 bases separated the two germline ends. Here the CDR3 reads CASSSGLPGATNEKLFF. CDR3 coding DNA: TGTGCCAGCAGTTCGGGCCTCCCGGGAGCAACTAATGAAAAACTGTTTTTT.